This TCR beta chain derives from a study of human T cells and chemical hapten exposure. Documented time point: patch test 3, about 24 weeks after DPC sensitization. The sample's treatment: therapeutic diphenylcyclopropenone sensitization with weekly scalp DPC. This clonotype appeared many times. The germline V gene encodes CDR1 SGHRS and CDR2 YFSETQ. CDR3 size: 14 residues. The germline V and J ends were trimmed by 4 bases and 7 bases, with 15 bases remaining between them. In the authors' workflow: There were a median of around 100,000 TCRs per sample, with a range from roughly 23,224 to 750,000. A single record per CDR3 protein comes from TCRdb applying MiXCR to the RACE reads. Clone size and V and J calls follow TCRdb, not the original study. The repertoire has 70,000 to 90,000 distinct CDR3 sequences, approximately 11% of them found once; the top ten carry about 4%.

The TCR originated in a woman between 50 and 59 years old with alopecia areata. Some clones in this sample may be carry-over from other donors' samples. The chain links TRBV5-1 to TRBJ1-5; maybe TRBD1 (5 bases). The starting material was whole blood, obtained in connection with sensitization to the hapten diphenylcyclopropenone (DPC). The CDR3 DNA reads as TGCGCCAGCAGCCCCGACCCGGGACGGCAGCCCCAGCATTTT. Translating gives CASSPDPGRQPQHF. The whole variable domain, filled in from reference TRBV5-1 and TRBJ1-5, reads KAGVTQTPRYLIKTRGQQVTLSCSPISGHRSVSWYQQTPGQGLQFLFEYFSETQRNKGNFPGRFSGRQFSNSRSEMNVSTLELGDSALYLCASSPDPGRQPQHFGDGTRLSIL.